A selection of T cell receptor beta chains follows, all from one sample in a study of blood T cell repertoires in COVID-19. The protocol was immunoSEQ multiplex PCR, while the TCRdb copy is restricted to in-frame clones and leaves out a portion. The sample has around 140,000 clones, 86% seen once; the top ten hold 10% to 12%. The material sequenced was peripheral blood. The receptor set was obtained from a woman in her 70s with COVID-19, enrolled during active disease. CDR3s include the opening cysteine and the closing phenylalanine or tryptophan. Each record gives: J gene, D gene, V gene, clone size, CDR3 protein, CDR3 DNA. D genes are given only for firm matches. Part of the rows lack a size; the others show once, few, many or a class for expanded clones.

J: TRBJ1-2; D: TRBD1; V: TRBV5-1; size: NA; CDR3: CASSLEGQGVGGYTF; DNA: TGCGCCAGCAGCTTGGAGGGCCAGGGGGTTGGTGGCTACACCTTC
J: TRBJ2-1; D: NA; V: TRBV5-6; size: NA; CDR3: CASSRRKNEQFF; DNA: TGTGCCAGCAGTCGGAGGAAAAATGAGCAGTTCTTC
J: TRBJ1-1; D: NA; V: TRBV2; size: NA; CDR3: CASSEISVNTEAFF; DNA: TGTGCCAGCAGTGAAATTTCAGTGAACACTGAAGCTTTCTTT
J: TRBJ1-1; D: NA; V: TRBV25-1; size: few; CDR3: CASSGDILNTEAFF; DNA: TGTGCCAGCAGTGGGGACATCTTGAACACTGAAGCTTTCTTT
J: TRBJ1-6; D: NA; V: TRBV30; size: NA; CDR3: CAWSVKGIYNSPLHF; DNA: TGTGCCTGGAGCGTAAAGGGGATATATAATTCACCCCTCCACTTT
J: TRBJ1-6; D: TRBD1; V: TRBV7-9; size: once; CDR3: CASRWDRGIYNSPLHF; DNA: TGTGCCAGCAGGTGGGACAGAGGTATCTATAATTCACCCCTCCACTTT
J: TRBJ2-1; D: TRBD2; V: TRBV19; size: NA; CDR3: CASSIRLSGGNEQFF; DNA: TGTGCCAGTAGTATTAGACTAAGCGGGGGCAATGAGCAGTTCTTC
J: TRBJ1-1; D: TRBD1; V: TRBV18; size: NA; CDR3: CASSPPGGQGAWTEAFF; DNA: TGTGCCAGCTCACCACCGGGGGGACAGGGGGCGTGGACTGAAGCTTTCTTT
J: TRBJ1-2; D: NA; V: TRBV28; size: NA; CDR3: CASSGGEYGYTF; DNA: TGTGCCAGCAGTGGAGGGGAATATGGCTACACCTTC
J: TRBJ2-3; D: TRBD1; V: TRBV24-1; size: NA; CDR3: CATASRQGETDTQYF; DNA: TGTGCCACCGCTAGTCGGCAGGGGGAAACAGATACGCAGTATTTT
J: TRBJ1-1; D: TRBD1; V: TRBV27; size: few; CDR3: CASRSFDRATEAFF; DNA: TGTGCCAGCAGGTCCTTCGACAGGGCCACTGAAGCTTTCTTT
J: TRBJ1-2; D: TRBD1; V: TRBV19; size: NA; CDR3: CASSISGPGQGRGYTF; DNA: TGTGCCAGTAGTATATCTGGACCGGGACAGGGCCGTGGCTACACCTTC
J: TRBJ2-1; D: TRBD2; V: TRBV28; size: NA; CDR3: CASTPSSGGYNEQFF; DNA: TGTGCCAGCACCCCTTCTAGCGGGGGGTACAATGAGCAGTTCTTC
J: TRBJ1-2; D: NA; V: TRBV6-5; size: NA; CDR3: CASRKDAGDGYTF; DNA: TGTGCCAGCAGGAAGGACGCAGGGGATGGCTACACCTTC
J: TRBJ2-7; D: NA; V: TRBV7-9; size: NA; CDR3: CASSSSPLYEQYF; DNA: TGTGCCAGCAGCTCCTCCCCTCTCTACGAGCAGTACTTC
J: TRBJ2-1; D: TRBD1; V: TRBV7-8; size: NA; CDR3: CASRWTGDLKEEQFF; DNA: TGTGCCAGCAGGTGGACAGGGGATTTGAAAGAGGAGCAGTTCTTC
J: TRBJ2-1; D: TRBD2; V: TRBV5-1; size: NA; CDR3: CASSPQTSGGQFF; DNA: TGCGCCAGCAGCCCCCAAACTAGCGGGGGGCAGTTCTTC
J: TRBJ2-3; D: TRBD2; V: TRBV2; size: few; CDR3: CASSQRRGPSGGTDTQYF; DNA: TGTGCCAGCAGTCAACGTAGGGGGCCTAGCGGGGGTACAGATACGCAGTATTTT
J: TRBJ1-6; D: NA; V: TRBV28; size: NA; CDR3: CASRPLTPSDNSPLHF; DNA: TGTGCCAGCAGACCCTTGACACCGTCGGATAATTCACCCCTCCACTTT
J: TRBJ1-6; D: TRBD1; V: TRBV30; size: NA; CDR3: CAWSGQGDSPLHF; DNA: TGTGCCTGGAGTGGACAGGGCGATTCACCCCTCCACTTT
J: TRBJ1-4; D: NA; V: TRBV5-1; size: NA; CDR3: CASSFSRGGTNEKLFF; DNA: TGCGCCAGCAGCTTCTCCAGGGGTGGCACTAATGAAAAACTGTTTTTT
J: TRBJ2-1; D: TRBD2; V: TRBV5-1; size: NA; CDR3: CASRIAGDNEQFF; DNA: TGCGCCAGCAGGATAGCGGGAGACAATGAGCAGTTCTTC
J: TRBJ1-3; D: NA; V: TRBV6-1; size: NA; CDR3: CASSEGQPDSGNTIYF; DNA: TGTGCCAGCAGTGAAGGACAGCCCGACTCTGGAAACACCATATATTTT
J: TRBJ2-6; D: TRBD1; V: TRBV6-1; size: NA; CDR3: CASSEIRGRANVLTF; DNA: TGTGCCAGCAGTGAAATCAGGGGGCGGGCCAACGTCCTGACTTTC
J: TRBJ2-3; D: TRBD2; V: TRBV3-1/TRBV3-2; size: NA; CDR3: CASSRGLAGSITDTQYF; DNA: TGTGCCAGCAGCCGGGGGCTAGCGGGGTCCATCACAGATACGCAGTATTTT
J: TRBJ2-7; D: TRBD2; V: TRBV12-3/TRBV12-4; size: NA; CDR3: CASTLAGLNEQYF; DNA: TGTGCCAGCACCCTAGCGGGGTTGAACGAGCAGTACTTC
J: TRBJ1-6; D: NA; V: TRBV19; size: NA; CDR3: CASKSAESNNSPLHF; DNA: TGTGCCAGTAAAAGTGCCGAAAGCAACAATTCACCCCTCCACTTT
J: TRBJ2-3; D: NA; V: TRBV5-1; size: NA; CDR3: CASSLVASASTDTQYF; DNA: TGCGCCAGCAGCTTGGTTGCTAGCGCGAGCACAGATACGCAGTATTTT
J: TRBJ1-6; D: TRBD1; V: TRBV5-6; size: NA; CDR3: CASSPGQGGLNNSPLHF; DNA: TGTGCCAGCAGCCCGGGACAGGGCGGTCTAAATAATTCACCCCTCCACTTT
J: TRBJ1-2; D: TRBD1; V: TRBV30; size: once; CDR3: CAWIGGLIDGYTF; DNA: TGTGCCTGGATAGGGGGCCTGATAGATGGCTACACCTTC
J: TRBJ2-2; D: TRBD2; V: TRBV7-3; size: NA; CDR3: CASSWIAGVNTGELFF; DNA: TGTGCCAGCAGCTGGATAGCGGGGGTCAACACCGGGGAGCTGTTTTTT
J: TRBJ2-5; D: NA; V: TRBV11-2; size: NA; CDR3: CASSMGDISGWETQYF; DNA: TGTGCCAGCAGCATGGGGGACATTTCTGGCTGGGAGACCCAGTACTTC
J: TRBJ1-5; D: NA; V: TRBV19; size: NA; CDR3: CASRGGTSNQPQHF; DNA: TGTGCCAGTAGAGGGGGTACTAGCAATCAGCCCCAGCATTTT
J: TRBJ1-1; D: NA; V: TRBV25-1; size: NA; CDR3: CASSGREGSTEAFF; DNA: TGTGCCAGCAGTGGCAGGGAAGGAAGCACTGAAGCTTTCTTT
J: TRBJ2-5; D: TRBD1; V: TRBV3-1/TRBV3-2; size: NA; CDR3: CASSQAGGETQYF; DNA: TGTGCCAGCAGCCAAGCAGGGGGAGAGACCCAGTACTTC
J: TRBJ1-1; D: NA; V: TRBV10-3; size: NA; CDR3: CAISESGIRRMNTEAFF; DNA: TGTGCCATCAGTGAGTCCGGGATCCGGCGGATGAACACTGAAGCTTTCTTT